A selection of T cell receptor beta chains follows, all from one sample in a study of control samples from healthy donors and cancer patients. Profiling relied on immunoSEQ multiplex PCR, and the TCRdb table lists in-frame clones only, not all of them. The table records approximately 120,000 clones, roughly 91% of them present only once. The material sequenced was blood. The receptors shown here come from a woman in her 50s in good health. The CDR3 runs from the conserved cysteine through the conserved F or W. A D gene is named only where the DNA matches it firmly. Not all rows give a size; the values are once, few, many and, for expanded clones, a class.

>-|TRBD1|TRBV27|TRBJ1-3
CASGTGGSGNTIYF
TGTGCCAGCGGCACAGGGGGATCTGGAAACACCATATATTTT
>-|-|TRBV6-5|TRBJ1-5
CASSRASGNQPQHF
TGTGCCAGCAGTAGGGCTTCCGGCAATCAGCCCCAGCATTTT
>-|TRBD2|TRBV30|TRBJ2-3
CAWSVGGRDADTQYF
TGTGCCTGGAGTGTAGGCGGGAGAGATGCAGATACGCAGTATTTT
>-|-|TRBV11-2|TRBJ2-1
CASSLRDYNEQFF
TGTGCCAGCAGCTTGAGGGACTACAATGAGCAGTTCTTC
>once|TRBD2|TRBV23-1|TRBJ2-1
CASFKRSGENYNEQFF
TGCGCCAGCTTTAAACGGAGCGGGGAGAATTACAATGAGCAGTTCTTC
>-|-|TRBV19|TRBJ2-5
CASSRMGAATETQYF
TGTGCCAGTAGTCGGATGGGGGCCGCGACGGAGACCCAGTACTTC
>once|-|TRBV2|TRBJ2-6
CASSGAARGVISGANVLTF
TGTGCCAGCAGTGGGGCGGCGCGAGGGGTTATCTCTGGGGCCAACGTCCTGACTTTC
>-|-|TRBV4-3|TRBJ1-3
CASSQDPPATVRNTIYF
TGCGCCAGCAGCCAAGATCCTCCGGCAACAGTTCGAAACACCATATATTTT
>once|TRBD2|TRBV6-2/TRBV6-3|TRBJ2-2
CASSLQLVGRANAGELFF
TGTGCCAGCAGCCTGCAGCTAGTCGGGAGGGCGAACGCCGGGGAGCTGTTTTTT
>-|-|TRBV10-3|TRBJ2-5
CAISDGGKGEETQYF
TGTGCCATCAGTGATGGCGGGAAGGGGGAGGAGACCCAGTACTTC
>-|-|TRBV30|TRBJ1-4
CAWSVASRQEKLFF
TGTGCCTGGAGTGTAGCCTCCCGGCAAGAAAAACTGTTTTTT
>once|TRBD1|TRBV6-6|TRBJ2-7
CASTPTGTYEQYF
TGTGCCAGCACTCCGACAGGGACCTACGAGCAGTACTTC
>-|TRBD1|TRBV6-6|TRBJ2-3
CATRQGSDTQYF
TGTGCCACGCGACAGGGCTCGGATACGCAGTATTTT
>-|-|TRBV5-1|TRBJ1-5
CASREGSNQPQHF
TGCGCCAGCCGGGAGGGTAGCAATCAGCCCCAGCATTTT
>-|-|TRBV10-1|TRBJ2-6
CASPELGANVLTF
TGCGCCAGCCCAGAGCTCGGGGCCAACGTCCTGACTTTC